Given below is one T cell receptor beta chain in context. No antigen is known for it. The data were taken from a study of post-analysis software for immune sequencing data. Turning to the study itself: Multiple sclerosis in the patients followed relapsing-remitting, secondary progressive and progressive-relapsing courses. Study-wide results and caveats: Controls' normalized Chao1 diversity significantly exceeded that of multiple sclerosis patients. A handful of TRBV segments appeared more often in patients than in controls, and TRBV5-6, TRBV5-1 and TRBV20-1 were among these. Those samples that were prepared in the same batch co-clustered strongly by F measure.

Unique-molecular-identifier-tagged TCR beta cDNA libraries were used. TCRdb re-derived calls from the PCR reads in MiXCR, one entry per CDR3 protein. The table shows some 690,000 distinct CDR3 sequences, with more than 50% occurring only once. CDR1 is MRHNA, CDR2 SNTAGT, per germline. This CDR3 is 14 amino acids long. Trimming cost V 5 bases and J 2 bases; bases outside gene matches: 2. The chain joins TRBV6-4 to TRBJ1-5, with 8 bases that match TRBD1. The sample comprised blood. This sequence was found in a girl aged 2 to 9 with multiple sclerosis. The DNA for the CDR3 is TGTGCCAGCAGTACGACAGGGGGCAATCAGCCCCAGCATTTT. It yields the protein CASSTTGGNQPQHF.